Below are 10 T cell receptor beta chains sequenced from a single sample in a study of T-cell memory formation after mild COVID-19. TCRdb reprocessed the 5' RACE reads via MiXCR and lists one record per CDR3 protein. Of roughly 200,000 distinct CDR3 sequences in the sample, roughly 17% were seen once. The sample was PBMCs or a T cell subset sorted from them (not recorded which). These receptors were obtained from an adult woman who had mild COVID-19 (a few samples of this study predate the infection). Cell type and time point are not known.

This clonotype was detected a few times. The rearrangement joins TRBV7-9 to TRBJ2-7; D is perhaps TRBD1 or TRBD2 (5 bases each). CDR1 and CDR2 (germline): SEHNR, FQNEAQ (reference sequence). V dropped 5 bases and J dropped 5 bases, with 16 bases sitting between them. The CDR3 runs 14 residues. The CDR3 DNA reads TGTGCCAGCAGCCCAGGGACCTGGCGCGACGAGCAGTACTTC. As protein: CASSPGTWRDEQYF. The variable domain in full, with the rest retrieved from reference TRBV7-9 and TRBJ2-7, is DTGVSQNPRHKITKRGQNVTFRCDPISEHNRLYWYRQTLGQGPEFLTYFQNEAQLEKSRLLSDRFSAERPKGSFSTLEIQRTEQGDSAMYLCASSPGTWRDEQYFGPGTRLTVT.

This clonotype was seen more than once but under ten times. The rearrangement links TRBV20-1 to TRBJ2-7, with 14 positions matching TRBD2. The CDR3 loop spans 16 amino acids. Germline V gene data show CDR1 as DFQATT and CDR2 as SNEGSKA (reference sequence). Trimming at V came to 6 bases and at J to 4 bases, leaving 11 bases not matched to a gene. CDR3 protein: CSATGLAGAAGYEQYF. The CDR3 DNA sequence: TGCAGTGCGACGGGACTAGCGGGAGCAGCGGGTTACGAGCAGTACTTC.

The J gene is TRBJ1-2, the V gene TRBV6-1; D is perhaps TRBD1 (5 bases). This CDR3 region has 13 residues. The germline CDR1 and CDR2 sequences are MNHNS and SASEGT. V was clipped by 4 bases and J by 2 bases, with 8 bases between them. CDR3 sequence: CASSVGGNYGYTF. The CDR3 DNA sequence: TGTGCCAGCAGTGTCGGGGGGAACTATGGCTACACCTTC.

V gene TRBV12-3 or TRBV12-4 combines with J gene TRBJ2-2; D not resolved. Trimming left V 2 bases short and J 1 base short, with 8 bases between. The CDR3 has 15 amino acids. CDR3 loop: CASSLMSQNTGELFF. CDR3 in DNA: TGTGCCAGCAGTTTAATGTCACAGAACACCGGGGAGCTGTTTTTT.

This CDR3 reads CASSIDWRPTAVYTF. The CDR3 DNA sequence: TGTGCCAGTAGTATAGATTGGCGGCCCACGGCTGTCTACACCTTC. V and J are TRBV19 and TRBJ1-2; D unresolved. Germline CDR1 and CDR2: LNHDA and SQIVND (reference sequence). Trimming took off 0 bases at V and 10 bases at J, with 18 bases between the two ends. This CDR3 has 15 amino acids.

This clonotype was counted only a few times. The CDR3 DNA is TGTGCCAGCAGTTACGGGGGAGCGTTTGAGCAGTACTTC. Amino acid sequence: CASSYGGAFEQYF. The chain has TRBV6-2 or TRBV6-3 and TRBJ2-7; possibly TRBD1 or TRBD2 for D (5 bases each). Trimming removed 2 bases from V and 7 bases from J, with 12 bases in between. Germline CDR1 and CDR2: MNHEY and SVGEGT. The CDR3 loop spans 13 amino acids.

The CDR3 DNA reads TGTGCCACCAGTCTACCGAACAATGAGCAGTTCTTC. As protein: CATSLPNNEQFF. The J gene is TRBJ2-1, the V gene TRBV24-1, with D unresolved. The germline V gene has CDR1 KGHDR and CDR2 SFDVKD. CDR3 length: 12 residues. V lost 6 bases to trimming and J lost 5 bases, with 7 bases between them.

The table lists this clonotype with a few counts. V gene TRBV15 combines with J gene TRBJ2-5, with 7 bases fitting TRBD1. CDR3 size: 17 residues. Per germline, CDR1 LNHNV and CDR2 YYDKDF (reference sequence). The J segment lost 1 base and the V segment lost 0 bases, leaving 8 bases of the junction unmatched. The CDR3 nucleotides are TGTGCCACCAGCAGAGATCGTTTAGGGACAGTCCAAGAGACCCAGTACTTC. Protein product: CATSRDRLGTVQETQYF. The variable domain in full, with the rest retrieved from reference TRBV15 and TRBJ2-5, is DAMVIQNPRYQVTQFGKPVTLSCSQTLNHNVMYWYQQKSSQAPKLLFHYYDKDFNNEADTPDNFQSRRPNTSFCFLDIRSPGLGDTAMYLCATSRDRLGTVQETQYFGPGTRLLVL.

The gene calls are TRBV7-6 and TRBJ2-3; no clear D. The germline gives CDR1 SGHVS, CDR2 FNYEAQ. The CDR3 totals 13 residues. The V gene lost 5 bases and the J gene lost 1 base, with 7 bases spanning the gap. CDR3 sequence: CASSNPGTDTQYF. The CDR3 DNA is TGTGCCAGCAGCAACCCGGGCACAGATACGCAGTATTTT. The variable domain in full, with the rest retrieved from reference TRBV7-6 and TRBJ2-3, is GAGVSQSPRYKVTKRGQDVALRCDPISGHVSLYWYRQALGQGPEFLTYFNYEAQQDKSGLPNDRFSAERPEGSISTLTIQRTEQRDSAMYRCASSNPGTDTQYFGPGTRLTVL.

This clonotype was counted a few times. The rearrangement links TRBV7-2 to TRBJ1-2; no firm D call. This CDR3 spans 12 amino acids. Germline CDR1 SGHTA, CDR2 FQGNSA. V lost 0 bases to trimming and J lost 8 bases, with 7 bases between them. Written as DNA, the CDR3 is TGTGCCAGCAGCTTAGCTGGCAGCGGCTACACCTTC. It codes for CASSLAGSGYTF.